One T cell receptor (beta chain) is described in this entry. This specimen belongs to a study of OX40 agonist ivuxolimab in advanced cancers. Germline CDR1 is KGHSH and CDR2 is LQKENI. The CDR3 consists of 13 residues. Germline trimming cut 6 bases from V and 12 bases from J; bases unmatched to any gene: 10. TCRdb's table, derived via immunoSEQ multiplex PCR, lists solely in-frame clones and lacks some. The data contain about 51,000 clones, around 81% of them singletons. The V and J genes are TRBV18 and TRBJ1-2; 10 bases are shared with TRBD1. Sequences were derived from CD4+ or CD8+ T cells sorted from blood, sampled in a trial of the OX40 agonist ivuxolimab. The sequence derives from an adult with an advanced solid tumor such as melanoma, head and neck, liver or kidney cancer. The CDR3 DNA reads TGTGCCAGCTCTATGACAGGGGGCATAGGCAACACCTTC. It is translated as CASSMTGGIGNTF.